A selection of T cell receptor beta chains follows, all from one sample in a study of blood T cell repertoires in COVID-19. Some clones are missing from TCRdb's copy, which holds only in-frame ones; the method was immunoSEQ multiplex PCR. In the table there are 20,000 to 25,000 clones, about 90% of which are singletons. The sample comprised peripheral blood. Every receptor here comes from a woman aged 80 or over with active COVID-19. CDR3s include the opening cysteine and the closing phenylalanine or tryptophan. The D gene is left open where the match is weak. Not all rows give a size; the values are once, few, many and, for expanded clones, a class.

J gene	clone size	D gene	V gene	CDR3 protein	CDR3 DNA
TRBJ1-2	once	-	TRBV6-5	CASLSWEAAGYGYTF	TGTGCCAGTCTTAGTTGGGAGGCAGCCGGCTATGGCTACACCTTC
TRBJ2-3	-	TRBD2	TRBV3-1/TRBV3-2	CASSQWLAGGTDTQYF	TGTGCCAGCAGCCAATGGCTAGCGGGGGGCACAGATACGCAGTATTTT
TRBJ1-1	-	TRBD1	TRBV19	CASSMGQSLSEAFF	TGTGCCAGTAGTATGGGACAGTCTCTTTCTGAAGCTTTCTTT
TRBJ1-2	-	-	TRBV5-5	CASSLGTDYGYTF	TGTGCCAGCAGCTTGGGGACAGACTATGGCTACACCTTC
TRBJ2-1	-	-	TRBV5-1	CASSSGLENEQFF	TGCGCCAGCAGCTCCGGACTGGAGAATGAGCAGTTCTTC
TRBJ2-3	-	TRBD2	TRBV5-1	CASSLAEAGEADTQYF	TGCGCCAGCAGCTTGGCCGAGGCGGGGGAAGCTGATACGCAGTATTTT
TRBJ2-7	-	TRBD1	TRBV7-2	CASSSGAGGPYEQYF	TGTGCCAGCAGCTCGGGGGCAGGGGGCCCCTACGAGCAGTACTTC
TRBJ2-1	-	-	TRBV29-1	CSVEVSRGQFF	TGCAGCGTTGAAGTGTCAAGGGGGCAGTTCTTC
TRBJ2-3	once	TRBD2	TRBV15	CATSRDPAGSTDTQYF	TGTGCCACCAGCAGAGATCCAGCGGGGTCCACAGATACGCAGTATTTT
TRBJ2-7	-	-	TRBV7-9	CASSSGDGSYEQYF	TGTGCCAGCAGCTCAGGGGACGGTTCCTACGAGCAGTACTTC
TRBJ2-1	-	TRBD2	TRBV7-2	CASTSLSGGALEQFF	TGTGCCAGCACCTCACTGAGCGGGGGGGCCCTAGAGCAGTTCTTC
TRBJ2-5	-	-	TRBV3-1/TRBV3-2	CASSQDRGVQETQYF	TGTGCCAGCAGCCAAGATCGCGGGGTCCAAGAGACCCAGTACTTC
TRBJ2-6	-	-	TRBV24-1	CATNGQSSSGANVLTF	TGTGCCACCAACGGACAGTCGAGCTCTGGGGCCAACGTCCTGACTTTC
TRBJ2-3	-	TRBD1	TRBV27	CASSRDRGTDTQYF	TGTGCCAGCAGCCGGGACAGGGGCACAGATACGCAGTATTTT
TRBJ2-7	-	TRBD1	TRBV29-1	CSAYLDRDEQYF	TGCAGCGCCTACTTGGACAGGGACGAGCAGTACTTC
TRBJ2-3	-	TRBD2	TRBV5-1	CASSLRTSGGLTDTQYF	TGCGCCAGCAGCCTGAGGACTAGCGGGGGCCTCACAGATACGCAGTATTTT
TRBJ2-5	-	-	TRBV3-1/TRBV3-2	CASSQDWASLETQYF	TGTGCCAGCAGCCAAGACTGGGCTAGCCTGGAGACCCAGTACTTC
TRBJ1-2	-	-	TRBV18	CASSPATANYGYTF	TGTGCCAGCTCACCGGCGACAGCTAACTATGGCTACACCTTC
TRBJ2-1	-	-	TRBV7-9	CASSLIFSGNEQFF	TGTGCCAGCAGCTTAATATTCAGCGGCAATGAGCAGTTCTTC
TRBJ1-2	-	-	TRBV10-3	CAISDQVYGYTF	TGTGCCATCAGTGACCAGGTATATGGCTACACCTTC
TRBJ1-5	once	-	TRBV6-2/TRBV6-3	CASSTPRGQPQHF	TGTGCCAGCAGTACGCCCAGGGGTCAGCCCCAGCATTTT
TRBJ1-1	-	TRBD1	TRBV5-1	CASSLYRGLRTEAFF	TGCGCCAGCAGCCTGTACAGGGGGCTGAGAACTGAAGCTTTCTTT
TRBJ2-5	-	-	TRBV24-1	CATGTANQETQYF	TGTGCCACCGGAACAGCAAACCAAGAGACCCAGTACTTC
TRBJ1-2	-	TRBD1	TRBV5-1	CASSWGTGDGYTF	TGCGCCAGCAGCTGGGGGACAGGGGACGGCTACACCTTC
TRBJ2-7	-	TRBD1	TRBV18	CASSPIGAGGNYEQYF	TGTGCCAGCTCACCAATCGGGGCAGGGGGCAACTACGAGCAGTACTTC
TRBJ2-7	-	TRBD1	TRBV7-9	CASSPGVVGQGYYEQYF	TGTGCCAGCAGCCCCGGGGTAGTCGGACAGGGATACTACGAGCAGTACTTC
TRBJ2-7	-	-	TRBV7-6	CASSTLGPEDEQYF	TGTGCCAGCAGCACCCTTGGCCCCGAGGACGAGCAGTACTTC
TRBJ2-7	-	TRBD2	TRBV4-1	CASSQAAAGTSGAYEQYF	TGCGCCAGCAGCCAAGCTGCCGCCGGGACTAGCGGTGCCTACGAGCAGTACTTC
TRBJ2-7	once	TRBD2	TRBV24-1	CASPRPRGLDYEQYF	TGTGCCTCCCCGAGGCCGCGGGGACTAGACTACGAGCAGTACTTC
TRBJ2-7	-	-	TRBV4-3	CASSPSGGYGYEQYF	TGCGCCAGCAGCCCTTCAGGAGGGTATGGCTACGAGCAGTACTTC
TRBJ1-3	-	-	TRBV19	CASSIGAISGNTIYF	TGTGCCAGTAGTATTGGGGCAATCTCTGGAAACACCATATATTTT
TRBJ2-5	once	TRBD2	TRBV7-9	CASSHPTGGPKTQYF	TGTGCCAGCAGCCATCCGACGGGGGGGCCGAAGACCCAGTACTTC
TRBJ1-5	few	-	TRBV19	CASSVRVEWQPQHF	TGTGCCAGTAGTGTCCGGGTTGAGTGGCAGCCCCAGCATTTT
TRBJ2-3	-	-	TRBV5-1	CASSLAGTDTQYF	TGCGCCAGCAGCTTGGCCGGCACAGATACGCAGTATTTT
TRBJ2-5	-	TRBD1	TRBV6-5	CASSSPGQGETQYF	TGTGCCAGCAGTTCTCCGGGACAGGGTGAGACCCAGTACTTC
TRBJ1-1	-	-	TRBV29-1	CSVDQGNTEAFF	TGCAGCGTTGACCAGGGGAACACTGAAGCTTTCTTT
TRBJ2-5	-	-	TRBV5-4	CASTSRDLQETQYF	TGTGCCAGCACCTCCCGGGACTTACAAGAGACCCAGTACTTC
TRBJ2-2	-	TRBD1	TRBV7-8	CASSLGTGYTGELFF	TGTGCCAGCAGCCTTGGGACAGGGTACACCGGGGAGCTGTTTTTT
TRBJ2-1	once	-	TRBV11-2	CASTPDSTYNEQFF	TGTGCCAGCACCCCGGACAGTACCTACAATGAGCAGTTCTTC
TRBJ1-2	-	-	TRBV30	CAWYPAGGINYGYTF	TGTGCCTGGTACCCAGCTGGGGGGATAAACTATGGCTACACCTTC
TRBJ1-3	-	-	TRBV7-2	CASSSRQASGNTIYF	TGTGCCAGCAGCTCCAGACAGGCCTCTGGAAACACCATATATTTT
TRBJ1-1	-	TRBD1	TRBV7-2	CASSPRTGAPNTEAFF	TGTGCCAGCAGCCCACGGACAGGGGCTCCGAACACTGAAGCTTTCTTT
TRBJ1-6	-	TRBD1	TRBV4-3	CASSQGQGAKGNSPLHF	TGCGCCAGCAGCCAAGGACAGGGGGCGAAAGGTAATTCACCCCTCCACTTT
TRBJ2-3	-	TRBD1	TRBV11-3	CASSSPGQGADTQYF	TGTGCCAGCAGCTCCCCCGGGCAGGGGGCAGATACGCAGTATTTT
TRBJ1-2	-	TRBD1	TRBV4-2	CASSQPGQGGGYTF	TGTGCCAGCAGCCAACCGGGACAGGGTGGAGGCTACACCTTC
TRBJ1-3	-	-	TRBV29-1	CSVELPGNTIYF	TGCAGCGTTGAACTCCCTGGAAACACCATATATTTT
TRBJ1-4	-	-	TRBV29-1	CSVGGAATNEKLFF	TGCAGCGTTGGGGGCGCTGCAACTAATGAAAAACTGTTTTTT
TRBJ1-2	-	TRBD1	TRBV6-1	CASSENRGAANYGYTF	TGTGCCAGCAGTGAAAACAGGGGCGCGGCTAACTATGGCTACACCTTC
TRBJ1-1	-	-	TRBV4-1	CASSPLPLPPGWAFF	TGCGCCAGCAGCCCCCTTCCCCTCCCCCCGGGTTGGGCTTTCTTT
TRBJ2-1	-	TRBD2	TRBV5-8	CASSRLAGDNEQFF	TGTGCCAGCAGTCGACTAGCGGGGGACAATGAGCAGTTCTTC
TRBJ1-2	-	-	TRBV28	CASSFPRDGYTF	TGTGCCAGCAGTTTTCCCCGGGATGGCTACACCTTC
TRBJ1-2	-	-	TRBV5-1	CASSLAPTGLGGYTF	TGCGCCAGCAGCTTGGCCCCCACAGGTTTGGGGGGCTACACCTTC
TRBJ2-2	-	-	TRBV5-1	CASSTGSTGELFF	TGCGCCAGCTCTACAGGGAGCACCGGGGAGCTGTTTTTT
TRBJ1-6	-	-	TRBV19	CASGGWLDNSPLHF	TGTGCCAGTGGCGGCTGGCTGGATAATTCACCCCTCCACTTT